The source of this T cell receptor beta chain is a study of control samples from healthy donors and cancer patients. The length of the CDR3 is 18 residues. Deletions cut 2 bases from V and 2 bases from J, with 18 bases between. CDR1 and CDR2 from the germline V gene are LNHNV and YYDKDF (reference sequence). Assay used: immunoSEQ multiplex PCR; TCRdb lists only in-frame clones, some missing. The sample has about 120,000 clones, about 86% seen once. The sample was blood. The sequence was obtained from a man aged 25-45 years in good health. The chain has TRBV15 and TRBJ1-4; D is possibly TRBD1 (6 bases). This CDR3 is CATSRSPGVGGTNEKLFF. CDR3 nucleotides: TGTGCCACCAGCAGATCCCCAGGGGTAGGGGGGACTAATGAAAAACTGTTTTTT.